This TCR beta chain was found in a study of identifying expanded T cells in peripheral blood. Findings and caveats of the study: Over about two and four weeks, about 15 and 19 clones changed, versus around 1.1 between replicates.

Repertoires were generated with immunoSEQ multiplex PCR, while TCRdb's copy carries only in-frame clones and drops some. Among 100,000 to 150,000 clones listed, more than 75% were seen once. The CDR3 totals 18 residues. Deletions cut 3 bases from V and 8 bases from J, with 28 bases between. The germline gives CDR1 LGHNA, CDR2 YSLEER. Turning to this clone: Its cognate antigen is unknown.

What was sequenced was blood. This receptor was taken from a person aged 18 to 75 in good health. The chain has TRBV4-3 and TRBJ1-2; D is unclear. CDR3 sequence reads: CASSQDPMIGPKSAGYTF. The CDR3 DNA is TGCGCCAGCAGCCAGGATCCTATGATAGGGCCTAAGAGTGCGGGCTACACCTTC.